Sequencing of this T cell receptor (beta chain) was carried out in a study of T cell repertoires in cytomegalovirus infection. TCRdb called the reads again in MiXCR, with one record for every CDR3 protein. The data show approximately 300,000 distinct CDR3 sequences, with 20% to 25% seen just once and roughly 14% held by the top ten. About this clonotype itself: No antigen is known for it.

The CDR3 sequence is 16 residues long. V gave up 4 bases and J gave up 8 bases; unmatched junction bases: 9. Germline V gene lookup returns CDR1 LGHDT and CDR2 YNNKEL (reference sequence). Source: cultured PBMCs, taken from culture after CMV antigen stimulation. This clonotype was obtained from a human donor in good health (CMV status not recorded). Some clones in this sample may be carry-over from other donors' samples. The chain couples TRBV3-1 to TRBJ2-1, with 12 bases lining up with TRBD2. CDR3 residues: CASSPNPGLAGYEQFF. In DNA form, the CDR3 reads TGTGCCAGCAGCCCGAACCCGGGACTAGCGGGTTATGAGCAGTTCTTC.